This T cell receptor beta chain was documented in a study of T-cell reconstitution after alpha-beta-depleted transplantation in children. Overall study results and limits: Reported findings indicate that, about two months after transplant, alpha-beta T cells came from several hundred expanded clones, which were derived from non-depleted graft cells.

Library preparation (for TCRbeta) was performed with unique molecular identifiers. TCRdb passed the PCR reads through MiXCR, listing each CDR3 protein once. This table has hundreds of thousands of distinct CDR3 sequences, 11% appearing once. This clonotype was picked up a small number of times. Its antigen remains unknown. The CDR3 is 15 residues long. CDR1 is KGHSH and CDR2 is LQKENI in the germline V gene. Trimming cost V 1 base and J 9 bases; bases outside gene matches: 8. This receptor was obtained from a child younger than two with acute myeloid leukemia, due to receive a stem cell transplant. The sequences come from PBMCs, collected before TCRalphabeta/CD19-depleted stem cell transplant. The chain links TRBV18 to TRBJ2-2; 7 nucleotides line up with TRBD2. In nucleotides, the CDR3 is TGTGCCAGCTCACCACTTGCGGGAGAAATGAGGGAGCTGTTTTTT. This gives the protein CASSPLAGEMRELFF.